This T cell receptor beta chain was recorded in a study of regulatory T cells in long-lasting Graves disease. Study results and limitations: Lower TCR diversity characterized persistent Graves' patients relative to newly diagnosed patients.

As for this clonotype: Antigen: not known.

Germline lookup yields CDR1 LGHNA and CDR2 YNFKEQ. The CDR3 contains 17 residues. The ends lost 0 bases at V and 9 bases at J; junction bases unmatched: 8. With iRepertoire HTBI primers and Arm-PCR of CDR3 regions, TCR beta libraries were built. TCRdb itself ran the multiplex PCR reads through MiXCR, one entry per CDR3 protein. The table shows roughly 500,000 distinct CDR3 sequences, with approximately 13% occurring only once. The time point here: newly diagnosed GD, antithyroid drugs for less than 3 months. Researchers made the TCR library from RNA that was extracted from PBMCs. This sample was shared with a second study, whose subject was T cells in Graves' hyperthyroidism and ophthalmopathy.

The V and J genes are TRBV4-2 and TRBJ2-1; TRBD2 aligns across 13 bases. The clonotype originates from a young man with Graves disease. The starting material was peripheral blood mononuclear cells (PBMCs), obtained at new diagnosis, from a patient treated with antithyroid drugs. The CDR3 DNA follows: TGTGCCAGCAGCCAAGAAGCACTAGCGGGAGGGCCGGGTGAGCAGTTCTTC. Translation gives CASSQEALAGGPGEQFF.